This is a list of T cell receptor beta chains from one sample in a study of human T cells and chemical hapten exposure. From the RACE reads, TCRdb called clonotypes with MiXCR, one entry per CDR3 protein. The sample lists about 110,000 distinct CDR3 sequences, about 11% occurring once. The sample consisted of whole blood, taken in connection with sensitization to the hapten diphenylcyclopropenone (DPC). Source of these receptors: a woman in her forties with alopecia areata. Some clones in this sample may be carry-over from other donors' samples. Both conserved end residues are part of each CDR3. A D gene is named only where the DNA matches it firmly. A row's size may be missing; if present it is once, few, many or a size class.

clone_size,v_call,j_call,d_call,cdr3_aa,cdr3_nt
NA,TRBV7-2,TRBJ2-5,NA,CASSQGWRQETQYF,TGTGCCAGCAGCCAAGGCTGGCGGCAAGAGACCCAGTACTTC
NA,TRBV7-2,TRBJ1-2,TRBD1,CASSPTGPGYTF,TGTGCCAGCAGCCCGACAGGGCCTGGCTACACCTTC
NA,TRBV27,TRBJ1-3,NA,CASRTVLGNTIYF,TGTGCCAGCCGCACGGTTTTGGGAAACACCATATATTTT
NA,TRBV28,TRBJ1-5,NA,CASSTGHQPQHF,TGTGCCAGCAGTACCGGGCACCAGCCCCAGCATTTT
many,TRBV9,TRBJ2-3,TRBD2,CASSVALLAGFTDTQYF,TGTGCCAGCAGCGTAGCCCTACTAGCGGGCTTCACAGATACGCAGTATTTT
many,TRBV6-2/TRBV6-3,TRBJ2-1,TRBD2,CASSRLAGGEQFF,TGTGCCAGCAGCAGACTAGCGGGAGGGGAGCAGTTCTTC
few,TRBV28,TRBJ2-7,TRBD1,CASSSGQGAYEQYF,TGTGCCAGCAGTTCTGGACAGGGGGCCTACGAGCAGTACTTC
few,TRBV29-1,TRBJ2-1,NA,CSVRRDPQVGEQFF,TGCAGCGTACGCCGGGACCCCCAGGTGGGTGAGCAGTTCTTC
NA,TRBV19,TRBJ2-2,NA,CASSRAAANTGELFF,TGTGCCAGTAGCCGGGCGGCAGCAAACACCGGGGAGCTGTTTTTT
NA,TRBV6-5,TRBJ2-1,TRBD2,CASSRWAMAGALNEQFF,TGTGCCAGCAGCCGCTGGGCTATGGCGGGAGCCCTGAATGAGCAGTTCTTC
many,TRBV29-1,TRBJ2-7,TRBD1,CSVEDGTGVKGEQYF,TGCAGCGTTGAAGATGGGACAGGGGTCAAAGGAGAGCAGTACTTC
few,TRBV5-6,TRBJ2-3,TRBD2,CATSPGTSDTDTQYF,TGTGCCACCTCACCCGGGACTAGCGACACAGATACGCAGTATTTT
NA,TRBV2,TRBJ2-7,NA,CASRGGEQYF,TGTGCCAGCAGAGGAGGCGAGCAGTACTTC
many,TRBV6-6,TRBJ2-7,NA,CASREVVAYEQYF,TGTGCCAGTAGGGAGGTAGTAGCCTACGAGCAGTACTTC
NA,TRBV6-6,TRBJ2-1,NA,CASRATSYNEQFF,TGTGCCAGCAGAGCCACTAGCTACAATGAGCAGTTCTTC
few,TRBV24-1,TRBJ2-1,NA,CATSDPTSQSYNEQFF,TGTGCCACCAGTGATCCAACTAGCCAGTCCTACAATGAGCAGTTCTTC
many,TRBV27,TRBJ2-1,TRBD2,CASSFRRGADYNEQFF,TGTGCCAGCAGTTTTAGGCGGGGGGCTGACTACAATGAGCAGTTCTTC
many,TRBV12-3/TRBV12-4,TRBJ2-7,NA,CASSSGRSYEQYF,TGTGCCAGCAGTTCCGGAAGATCCTACGAGCAGTACTTC
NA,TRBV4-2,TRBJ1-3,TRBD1,CASSQESGQGDLNTIYF,TGTGCCAGCAGCCAAGAATCCGGACAGGGTGATTTAAACACCATATATTTT
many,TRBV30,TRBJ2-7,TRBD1,CAWGGWDRSSYEQYF,TGTGCCTGGGGCGGTTGGGACAGAAGCTCCTACGAGCAGTACTTC
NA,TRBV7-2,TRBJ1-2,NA,CASSLDSGGAYGYTF,TGTGCCAGCAGCTTAGACTCAGGAGGGGCCTATGGCTACACCTTC
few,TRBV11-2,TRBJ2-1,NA,CASSLGEIGEDYNEQFF,TGTGCCAGCAGCCTCGGCGAAATTGGAGAGGACTACAATGAGCAGTTCTTC
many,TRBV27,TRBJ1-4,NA,CAKSVVGDANEKLFF,TGTGCCAAATCGGTAGTGGGTGATGCTAATGAAAAACTGTTTTTT
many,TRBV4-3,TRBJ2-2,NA,CASSQDPNTGELFF,TGCGCCAGCAGCCAAGATCCGAACACCGGGGAGCTGTTTTTT
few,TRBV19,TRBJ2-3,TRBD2,CASSIDVTSGSSTDTQYF,TGTGCCAGTAGTATAGATGTAACTAGCGGGTCTAGCACAGATACGCAGTATTTT
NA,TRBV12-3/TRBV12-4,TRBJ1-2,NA,CTSSRTLPYGYTF,TGTACCAGCAGTCGGACACTCCCCTATGGCTACACCTTC
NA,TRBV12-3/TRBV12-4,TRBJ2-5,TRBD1,CASSGGQGLQETQYF,TGTGCCAGCAGTGGGGGACAGGGGCTTCAAGAGACCCAGTACTTC
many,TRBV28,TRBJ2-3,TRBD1,CASSLHRGQTDTQYF,TGTGCCAGCAGTTTGCACAGGGGGCAGACAGATACGCAGTATTTT
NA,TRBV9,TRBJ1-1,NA,CASSPRGGTEAFF,TGTGCCAGCAGCCCTAGGGGGGGAACTGAAGCTTTCTTT
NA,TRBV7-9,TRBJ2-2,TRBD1,CASSRPGGRTGELFF,TGTGCCAGCAGCAGACCAGGGGGCAGGACCGGGGAGCTGTTTTTT
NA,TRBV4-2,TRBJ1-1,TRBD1,CASSLTPTGESKAFF,TGTGCCAGCAGCCTCACGCCGACAGGGGAGTCAAAAGCTTTCTTT
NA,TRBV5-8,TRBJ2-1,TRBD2,CASSSTSGGGFYNEQFF,TGTGCCAGCAGCTCCACTAGCGGGGGGGGATTCTACAATGAGCAGTTCTTC
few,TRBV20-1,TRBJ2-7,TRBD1,CSASGTGLYEQYF,TGCAGTGCTAGCGGGACAGGATTATACGAGCAGTACTTC
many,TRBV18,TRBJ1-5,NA,CASSLTGRGLNQPQHF,TGTGCCAGCTCACTTACAGGGAGAGGGCTCAATCAGCCCCAGCATTTT
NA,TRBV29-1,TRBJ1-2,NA,CSGTEAGASDYGYTF,TGCAGCGGAACAGAAGCGGGAGCGTCGGACTATGGCTACACCTTC
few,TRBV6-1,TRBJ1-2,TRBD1,CASSGPGQANYGYTF,TGTGCCAGCAGCGGACCGGGACAGGCAAACTATGGCTACACCTTC
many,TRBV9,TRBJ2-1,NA,CASSQGPIGNEQFF,TGTGCCAGCAGCCAAGGACCAATCGGAAATGAGCAGTTCTTC
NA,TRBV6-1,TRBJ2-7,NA,CASSAPSGRGYEQYF,TGTGCCAGCAGTGCCCCGTCCGGGAGAGGGTACGAGCAGTACTTC
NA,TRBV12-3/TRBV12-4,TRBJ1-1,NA,CATLGQMNTEAFF,TGTGCCACCCTCGGACAGATGAACACTGAAGCTTTCTTT
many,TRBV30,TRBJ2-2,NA,CAWKDGVHTGELFF,TGTGCCTGGAAGGACGGGGTGCACACCGGGGAGCTGTTTTTT
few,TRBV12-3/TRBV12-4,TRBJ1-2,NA,CASSPRGGYGYTF,TGTGCCAGCAGCCCTAGGGGAGGCTATGGCTACACCTTC
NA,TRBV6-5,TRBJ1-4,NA,CASTTGFATNEKLFF,TGTGCCAGCACCACAGGGTTTGCAACTAATGAAAAACTGTTTTTT
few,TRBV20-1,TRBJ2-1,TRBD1,CSARDRTYNEQFF,TGCAGTGCGCGGGACAGGACCTACAATGAGCAGTTCTTC
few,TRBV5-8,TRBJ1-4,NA,CASSSPGLGKEKLFF,TGTGCCAGCAGCTCTCCGGGACTGGGGAAAGAAAAACTGTTTTTT
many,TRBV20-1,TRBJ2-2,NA,CSARAKGVTGELFF,TGCAGTGCTAGGGCTAAGGGGGTGACCGGGGAGCTGTTTTTT